These 7 T cell receptor beta chains were sequenced from one sample in a study of blood T cells in healthy people across ages. A second about 7 to 12 cycle PCR used barcoded and J-beta primers. TCRdb processed the 5' RACE reads anew with MiXCR; each CDR3 protein has one entry. The sample holds under 1 million distinct CDR3 sequences; roughly 44% are singletons and the top ten take roughly 18%. Sequencing was done on a sample of blood. Receptor source: a man between 60 and 75 years old in good health.

V gene TRBV6-5 combines with J gene TRBJ2-1, with D possibly TRBD1 on 6 matching bases. The CDR3 is made up of 15 amino acids. The germline gives CDR1 MNHEY, CDR2 SVGAGI. Trimming left V 6 bases short and J 3 bases short, with 15 bases between. The CDR3 spells CASSPIGDIYNEQFF. The CDR3 DNA is TGTGCCAGCAGCCCAATAGGGGACATCTACAATGAGCAGTTCTTC.

V usage is TRBV20-1 and J usage is TRBJ2-1; 10 bases line up with TRBD2. Germline V lookup: CDR1 DFQATT, CDR2 SNEGSKA (reference sequence). The CDR3 covers 16 residues. The CDR3 coding sequence is TGCAGCACTAAAACAGCGGGGGGGCACTCCTACAATGAGCAGTTCTTC. This sequence encodes CSTKTAGGHSYNEQFF.

CDR3 amino acids: CSASDRGSSYNSPLHF. In DNA, the CDR3 is TGCAGTGCTAGTGACCGGGGGAGCTCCTATAATTCACCCCTCCACTTT. The chain combines TRBV20-1 with TRBJ1-6; D may be TRBD1 (5 bases). The ends were cut back, 3 bases at V and 0 bases at J, with 12 bases in the middle. Germline values: CDR1 DFQATT, CDR2 SNEGSKA (reference sequence). CDR3 size: 16 residues.

The chain employs TRBV20-1 and TRBJ2-3, with D perhaps matching TRBD1 or TRBD2 (6 bases each). V dropped 5 bases and J dropped 1 base, with 13 bases sitting between them. CDR1 DFQATT and CDR2 SNEGSKA come from the germline V gene (reference sequence). This CDR3 spans 14 amino acids. CDR3 protein: CSAVPGARTDTQYF. CDR3 in DNA: TGCAGTGCTGTACCGGGGGCCCGCACAGATACGCAGTATTTT.

This chain uses TRBV6-2 or TRBV6-3 with TRBJ2-1; possible D gene TRBD2, 5 bases. The CDR3 runs 10 residues. V was pared by 8 bases and J by 10 bases, with 9 bases between. Germline V gene sequence: CDR1 MNHEY, CDR2 SVGEGT. DNA of the CDR3: TGTGCCAGCGGCACTAGAGAGCAGTTCTTC. It yields the protein CASGTREQFF.

In this sample, this clonotype turned up a few times. The J gene is TRBJ2-5, the V gene TRBV20-1; 8 positions match TRBD1. Germline loops: CDR1 DFQATT, CDR2 SNEGSKA (reference sequence). V was clipped by 3 bases and J by 6 bases; unmatched bases: 9. The CDR3 is 14 residues long. CDR3 amino acids: CSASPGQGMKTQYF. In DNA form, the CDR3 reads TGCAGTGCTAGCCCCGGACAGGGTATGAAGACCCAGTACTTC.

The CDR3 nucleotides read TGTGCCACCACAGACAGGGCCCACTACGAGCAGTACTTC. Its protein product is CATTDRAHYEQYF. The rearrangement links TRBV6-2 or TRBV6-3 to TRBJ2-7; TRBD1 matches at 7 bases. The CDR3 contains 13 residues. V shed 10 bases and J 3 bases; nucleotides not matched to a gene: 9. Germline CDR1 MNHEY, CDR2 SVGEGT.